This T cell receptor (beta chain) was sequenced during a study of blood T cell repertoires in COVID-19. The overall study: Donors in the United States, Italy and Spain gave samples during acute or convalescent COVID-19. In each case, the material was cDNA or gDNA derived from T cells, B-cell-depleted T cells, or PBMCs.

Germline V CDR1 and CDR2: KGHSH, LQKENI. Deletions cut 4 bases from V and 10 bases from J, with 16 bases between. The CDR3 runs 14 residues. Sequenced by immunoSEQ multiplex PCR; TCRdb stores in-frame clones only, minus some. This table has about 160,000 clones, about 85% appearing once. Enrollment of patients from Seattle took place during active infection, with longitudinal follow-up. The receptor was isolated from a man older than 75 with COVID-19, enrolled during active disease. Sequenced sample: peripheral blood. This sequence joins TRBV18 and TRBJ1-4, with D maybe TRBD1 (6 bases). This chain's CDR3 is CASSQSGGDGKLFF. CDR3 in DNA: TGTGCCAGCTCACAGTCTGGGGGCGACGGAAAACTGTTTTTT.